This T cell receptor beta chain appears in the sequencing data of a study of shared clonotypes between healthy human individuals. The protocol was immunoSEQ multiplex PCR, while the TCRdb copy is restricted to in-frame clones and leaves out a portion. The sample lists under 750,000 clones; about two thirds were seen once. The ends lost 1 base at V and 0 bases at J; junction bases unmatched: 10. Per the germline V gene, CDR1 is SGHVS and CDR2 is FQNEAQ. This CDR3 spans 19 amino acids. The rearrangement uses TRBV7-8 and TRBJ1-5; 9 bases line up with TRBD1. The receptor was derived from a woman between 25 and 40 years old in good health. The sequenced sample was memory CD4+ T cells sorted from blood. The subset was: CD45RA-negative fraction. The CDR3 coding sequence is TGTGCCAGCAGCTTAGTGGCCACAGGGGGCTCCTATAGCAATCAGCCCCAGCATTTT. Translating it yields CASSLVATGGSYSNQPQHF.